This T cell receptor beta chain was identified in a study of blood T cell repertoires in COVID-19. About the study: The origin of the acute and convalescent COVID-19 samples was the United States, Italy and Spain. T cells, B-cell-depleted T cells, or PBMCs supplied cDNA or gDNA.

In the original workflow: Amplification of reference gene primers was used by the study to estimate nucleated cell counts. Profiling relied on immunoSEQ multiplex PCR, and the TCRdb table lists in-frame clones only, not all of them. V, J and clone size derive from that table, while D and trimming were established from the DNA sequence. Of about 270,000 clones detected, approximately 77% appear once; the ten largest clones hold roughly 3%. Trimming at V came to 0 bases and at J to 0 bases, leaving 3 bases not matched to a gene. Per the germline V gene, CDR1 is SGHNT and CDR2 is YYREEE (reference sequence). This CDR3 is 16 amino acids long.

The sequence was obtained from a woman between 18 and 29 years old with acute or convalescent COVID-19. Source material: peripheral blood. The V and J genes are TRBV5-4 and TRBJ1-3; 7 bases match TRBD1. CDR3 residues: CASSLGGQRSGNTIYF. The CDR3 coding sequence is TGTGCCAGCAGCTTGGGGGGACAGCGCTCTGGAAACACCATATATTTT.